Sequencing of this T cell receptor beta chain was carried out in a study of CD8 T cells in ankylosing spondylitis. TCRdb re-called the 5' RACE reads with MiXCR, one entry per CDR3 protein. The top ten hold about 30% of the sample, which has around 140,000 distinct CDR3 sequences, 15% to 20% seen once. V dropped 3 bases and J dropped 5; count of bases not matched to a gene: 3. Germline V gives CDR1 MNHEY, CDR2 SMNVEV (reference sequence). This CDR3 comprises 15 residues. On this clonotype: Its specificity is not known.

Findings of the study overall: Blood from ankylosing spondylitis patients appeared to carry a characteristic roughly 8-variant TCR beta motif.

Specimen: blood, either unsorted or a sorted T cell fraction (not recorded which). The source is a male donor with ankylosing spondylitis. The V gene is TRBV27, the J gene TRBJ2-2; 10 bases align to TRBD2. CDR3 in DNA: TGTGCCAGCAGTTTTGGTAGCGGGGGGACCGGGGAGCTGTTTTTT. Encoded protein: CASSFGSGGTGELFF.